The 22 T cell receptor beta chains given below trace back to one sample, sequenced in a study of human T cells and chemical hapten exposure. TCRdb re-analysed the RACE reads in MiXCR, keeping a single row per CDR3 protein. The table lists under 450,000 distinct CDR3 sequences, over 6% of them singletons. Time point of the sample: patch test 2, 6 weeks after DPC sensitization. Specified treatment: therapeutic diphenylcyclopropenone sensitization with weekly scalp DPC. The material was whole blood, obtained in connection with sensitization to the hapten diphenylcyclopropenone (DPC). The receptors were sampled from a woman under 30 with alopecia areata. Some clones in this sample may be carry-over from other donors' samples.

This clonotype was counted at least ten times. The rearrangement links TRBV3-1 to TRBJ2-3; a possible D gene is TRBD2 (5 bases). The CDR3 consists of 11 residues. Germline assignment: CDR1 LGHDT and CDR2 YNNKEL (reference sequence). V was clipped by 5 bases and J by 8 bases, with 8 bases between them. DNA of the CDR3: TGTGCCAGCAGCAGGACTGGTACGCAGTATTTT. Encoded protein: CASSRTGTQYF.

The chain couples TRBV7-2 to TRBJ1-3; D not certain. V gave up 4 bases and J gave up 4 bases, with 8 bases separating them. The CDR3 covers 13 residues. Germline CDR1 SGHTA, CDR2 FQGNSA. In DNA, the CDR3 is TGTGCCAGCAGCTCACCCGGAGGAAACACCATATATTTT. Residues: CASSSPGGNTIYF.

The chain recombines TRBV28 with TRBJ1-2; D gene ambiguous. Trimming stripped 6 bases from V and 1 base from J, with 12 bases between. The germline V gene has CDR1 MDHEN and CDR2 SYDVKM. There are 14 residues in the CDR3. The CDR3 nucleotides read TGTGCCAGCAGCAGAGGGTCTTTTAACTATGGCTACACCTTC. This translates into CASSRGSFNYGYTF.

This clonotype was recorded many times. The chain couples TRBV13 to TRBJ1-2, with 7 nucleotides matching TRBD1. J lost 8 bases, V lost 5 bases, and 8 bases had no gene match. Germline V gives CDR1 PRHDT, CDR2 FYEKMQ (reference sequence). CDR3 length: 13 amino acids. The CDR3 DNA is TGTGCCAGCAGCCCCAGCCCAGGGGGAGGCTACACCTTC. Protein product: CASSPSPGGGYTF.

Remarks on this clonotype: A read error may be the cause here, since a much bigger clone is one base away. CDR3 coding DNA: TGTGCCAGCAGCTCGACTAGAGCAGATACGCGGTATTTT. Its translation is CASSSTRADTRYF. The V gene is TRBV7-3, the J gene TRBJ2-3, with D maybe TRBD2 (6 bases). This CDR3 comprises 13 residues. Germline V gene data show CDR1 as SGHTA and CDR2 as FQGTGA. Based on the CDR3 plus reference TRBV7-3 and TRBJ2-3, the full variable domain is GAGVSQTPSNKVTEKGKYVELRCDPISGHTALYWYRQSLGQGPEFLIYFQGTGAADDSGLPNDRFFAVRPEGSVSTLKIQRTERGDSAVYLCASSSTRADTRYFGPGTRLTVL.

There are a few counts of this clonotype. The J gene is TRBJ1-1, the V gene TRBV6-4, with D maybe TRBD1 (5 bases). The CDR3 consists of 18 residues. V shed 10 bases and J shed 0 bases, with 27 bases lying between them. Per germline, CDR1 MRHNA and CDR2 SNTAGT. CDR3 DNA sequence: TGTGCCACCCGAAACAAACCGGGACGGACGGCCATGAACACTGAAGCTTTCTTT. Residues: CATRNKPGRTAMNTEAFF.

J is TRBJ1-1 and V is TRBV19, with TRBD1 as a possible D gene (5 bases). Germline V gene data show CDR1 as LNHDA and CDR2 as SQIVND (reference sequence). The CDR3 covers 14 residues. Trimming took 3 bases from V and 1 from J, leaving 9 bases between them. In DNA form, the CDR3 reads TGTGCCAGTAGTATCAGAGGGGCGAACACTGAAGCTTTCTTT. It encodes CASSIRGANTEAFF.

DNA for the CDR3: TGTGCCAGCAGTTACTCTGGGACAGATGAAAAACTGTTTTTT. It yields the protein CASSYSGTDEKLFF. The chain uses TRBV6-6 and TRBJ1-4; TRBD1 matches 7 bases. Losses at the gene ends were 0 bases for V and 6 bases for J; bases not matched to a gene: 1. The CDR3 spans 14 residues. CDR1 is MNHNY and CDR2 is SVGAGI in the germline V gene (reference sequence).

This clonotype was detected a few times. The rearrangement joins TRBV2 to TRBJ1-4, with D possibly TRBD1 on 6 matching bases. CDR3 length: 13 residues. Germline values: CDR1 SNHLY, CDR2 FYNNEI. The germline V and J ends were trimmed by 7 bases and 8 bases, with 14 bases remaining between them. CDR3 DNA: TGTGCCAGCACCGGGACGCAGGGGGAAAAACTGTTTTTT. Translating it yields CASTGTQGEKLFF.

This sequence joins TRBV4-3 and TRBJ2-1, with 9 positions matching TRBD1. CDR3 size: 16 residues. Germline V gives CDR1 LGHNA, CDR2 YSLEER. V gave up 0 bases and J gave up 7 bases; unmatched junction bases: 7. As DNA, the CDR3 is TGCGCCAGCAGCCAAGATTTCGGGACAGGGTCGAATGAGCAGTTCTTC. Its translation: CASSQDFGTGSNEQFF.

This sequence joins TRBV11-2 and TRBJ1-2; D gene uncertain. Trimming took 4 bases from V and 0 from J, leaving 12 bases between them. The germline gives CDR1 SGHAT, CDR2 FQNNGV. The CDR3 is 15 residues long. The CDR3 sequence is CASSYQAVANYGYTF. For the CDR3, the DNA is TGTGCCAGCAGCTACCAGGCAGTAGCTAACTATGGCTACACCTTC.

This clonotype was counted many times. This chain connects TRBV12-3 or TRBV12-4 to TRBJ1-1; tentatively, D is TRBD1 (5 bases). This CDR3 is 17 amino acids long. V shed 4 bases and J shed 5 bases, with 23 bases lying between them. The CDR3 DNA sequence: TGTGCCAGCAGTTCCTGGGGGGGAATATCACGTAGGACTGAAGCTTTCTTT. This gives the protein CASSSWGGISRRTEAFF.

This clonotype has more than one count but fewer than ten. The chain has TRBV3-1 and TRBJ2-3; a possible D gene is TRBD1 (5 bases). Trimming stripped 4 bases from V and 2 bases from J, with 13 bases between. There are 15 residues in the CDR3. CDR1 and CDR2 from the germline V gene are LGHDT and YNNKEL (reference sequence). Here the CDR3 reads CASSRIGVDTDTQYF. The CDR3, as DNA: TGTGCCAGCAGCCGAATAGGGGTAGACACAGATACGCAGTATTTT.

This clonotype was detected many times. J is TRBJ1-1 and V is TRBV7-8; D is unresolved. This CDR3 is 16 amino acids long. CDR1 is SGHVS, CDR2 FQNEAQ, per germline. The germline V and J ends were trimmed by 9 bases and 1 base, with 21 bases remaining between them. The CDR3 coding sequence is TGTGCCAGTTGCTTACGCCAAGGGTGGCCGAACACTGAAGCTTTCTTT. It specifies CASCLRQGWPNTEAFF.

This clonotype occurred a few times. V and J are TRBV20-1 and TRBJ1-5; D is unclear. The germline CDR1 and CDR2 sequences are DFQATT and SNEGSKA (reference sequence). The CDR3 has 13 residues. V lost 1 base and J lost 5, with 9 bases in between. The CDR3 loop reads CSARGGRDQPQHF. CDR3 coding DNA: TGCAGTGCTAGAGGCGGGCGCGATCAGCCCCAGCATTTT.

With respect to this clonotype: Sequence at one end of the junction differs from germline and may be a read error. The V and J genes are TRBV7-2 and TRBJ1-5, with D hard to call. This CDR3 spans 13 amino acids. Germline CDR1 and CDR2: SGHTA and FQGNSA. CDR3 in DNA: TGTGCCAGCAGTCTCCTTAGCAATCAGCCCCAGAATTTT. This gives the protein CASSLLSNQPQNF. Combining the CDR3 with reference TRBV7-2 and TRBJ1-5 gives the whole variable domain GAGVSQSPSNKVTEKGKDVELRCDPISGHTALYWYRQSLGQGLEFLIYFQGNSAPDKSGLPSDRFSAERTGGSVSTLTIQRTQQEDSAVYLCASSLLSNQPQNFGDGTRLSIL.

J is TRBJ2-3 and V is TRBV7-2, with 8 bases identical to TRBD2. The J segment lost 3 bases and the V segment lost 1 base, leaving 6 bases of the junction unmatched. Germline CDR1 and CDR2: SGHTA and FQGNSA. This CDR3 is built from 16 residues. The CDR3 protein is CASSLGAGGLTDTQYF. The CDR3 DNA reads TGTGCCAGCAGCTTAGGTGCGGGGGGTTTGACAGATACGCAGTATTTT.

The chain is built from TRBV3-1 and TRBJ2-2; 9 nucleotides agree with TRBD1. CDR3 size: 16 residues. Germline V lookup: CDR1 LGHDT, CDR2 YNNKEL (reference sequence). V lost 4 bases to trimming and J lost 7 bases; unmatched junction nucleotides: 10. The CDR3: CASSPPDRGVGGELFF. The CDR3 DNA sequence: TGTGCCAGCAGCCCCCCAGACAGGGGGGTAGGCGGGGAGCTGTTTTTT.

J is TRBJ2-3 and V is TRBV3-1; D not resolved. V was clipped by 3 bases and J by 0 bases, with 4 bases between them. Germline loops: CDR1 LGHDT, CDR2 YNNKEL (reference sequence). This CDR3 contains 13 residues. CDR3 in amino acids: CASSHISTDTQYF. In DNA form, the CDR3 reads TGTGCCAGCAGCCATATTAGCACAGATACGCAGTATTTT.

This clonotype was seen repeatedly, ten times or more. V gene TRBV19 combines with J gene TRBJ1-6; D gene unclear. CDR1 LNHDA and CDR2 SQIVND come from the germline V gene (reference sequence). The CDR3 has 12 amino acids. Trimming cost V 4 bases and J 7 bases, with 5 bases left between them. The CDR3 here is CASSSRNSPLHF. CDR3 nucleotide sequence: TGTGCCAGTAGTAGTAGGAATTCACCCCTCCACTTT. The complete variable domain, with remaining parts taken from reference TRBV19 and TRBJ1-6, reads DGGITQSPKYLFRKEGQNVTLSCEQNLNHDAMYWYRQDPGQGLRLIYYSQIVNDFQKGDIAEGYSVSREKKESFPLTVTSAQKNPTAFYLCASSSRNSPLHFGNGTRLTVT.

This clonotype turned up a few times. The chain uses TRBV12-5 and TRBJ2-7, with TRBD1 matching over 7 bases. The CDR3 covers 12 residues. Germline V CDR1 and CDR2: LGHNT, FRNRAP. The junction had 4 bases not matched to a gene; V was cut back by 9 bases and J by 2 bases. The CDR3 loop reads CASGDRTYEQYF. The CDR3 coding sequence is TGTGCTAGCGGGGACAGAACCTACGAGCAGTACTTC.

In its sample, this clonotype was seen many times. V is TRBV3-1 and J is TRBJ1-1; D remains ambiguous. The length of the CDR3 is 12 residues. V lost 1 base and J lost 7, with 7 bases in between. Looked up from germline, CDR1 is LGHDT and CDR2 is YNNKEL (reference sequence). The CDR3 region is CASSQGPIEAFF. The DNA of the CDR3 is TGTGCCAGCAGCCAAGGACCTATTGAAGCTTTCTTT.